A single T cell receptor (beta chain) is shown here with its context. Its antigen is currently unknown. TCRdb re-called the 5' RACE reads through MiXCR, storing one row per CDR3 protein. Of about 340,000 distinct CDR3 sequences detected, roughly 14% appear once; the ten largest clones hold less than 1.1%. These data are taken from a study of CD8 T cells in ankylosing spondylitis. Findings and limits, study-wide: Ankylosing spondylitis blood appeared to be characterized by a TCR beta motif of under ten highly homologous variants.

The CDR3 length is 15 residues. J gave up 7 bases and V 7 bases, and 13 bases lay outside the gene matches. The V gene's germline CDR1 is MDHEN and CDR2 SYDVKM. The sequence was obtained from a male donor with ankylosing spondylitis or in good health (not recorded which). The chain uses TRBV28 and TRBJ1-2, with 9 positions matching TRBD1. The sample taken for sequencing was blood, either unsorted or a sorted T cell fraction (not recorded which). Written as DNA, the CDR3 is TGTGCCAGCACGCCCGGACAGGGGAGAACGGGTGGCTACACCTTC. Translating gives CASTPGQGRTGGYTF.